This T cell receptor beta chain appears in the sequencing data of a study of T-cell reconstitution after alpha-beta-depleted transplantation in children. The TCRbeta library was prepared with unique molecular identifiers. TCRdb re-called the PCR reads through MiXCR, storing one row per CDR3 protein. The data contain 100,000 or so distinct CDR3 sequences, 7.5% to 9.5% of them singletons. The CDR3 loop spans 14 amino acids. Germline V lookup: CDR1 KGHSH, CDR2 LQKENI. Trimming pared 3 bases from V and 0 bases from J, leaving 6 bases between. The input for sequencing was PBMCs, taken before TCRalphabeta/CD19-depleted stem cell transplant. This TCR derives from a boy between 2 and 10 years old with acute lymphoblastic leukemia, due to receive a stem cell transplant. The V gene is TRBV18, the J gene TRBJ1-3; D call uncertain. The CDR3 DNA is TGTGCCAGCTCACCGCTCGACTCTGGAAACACCATATATTTT. Translating it yields CASSPLDSGNTIYF.